The 12 T cell receptor beta chains given below trace back to one sample, sequenced in a study of cytomegalovirus exposure and HLA in healthy donors. The PCR used 60 Vbeta and 13 Jbeta primers. TCRdb's copy holds only in-frame clones and misses some; the assay was immunoSEQ multiplex PCR. The repertoire consists of some 150,000 clones, with 60% to 75% occurring once and the leading ten covering 2.8%. The sequenced material came from PBMCs. These receptors were taken from a man between 18 and 35 years old in good health and CMV-seronegative.

The V call is TRBV7-9, the J call TRBJ2-5; tentative D call: TRBD2 (6 bases). The CDR3 sequence is 16 residues long. With 5 bases removed from V and 1 base from J, the gap between germline ends came to 17 bases. The V gene's germline CDR1 is SEHNR and CDR2 FQNEAQ (reference sequence). The CDR3 DNA reads as TGTGCCAGCAGCATACGCGGACGGGGGATCCAAGAGACCCAGTACTTC. It yields the protein CASSIRGRGIQETQYF.

DNA for the CDR3: TGTGCCAGCAGCCCGGACATCATGAACACTGAAGCTTTCTTT. As protein: CASSPDIMNTEAFF. The chain recombines TRBV9 with TRBJ1-1, with D tentatively TRBD1 (5 bases). Germline V gene data show CDR1 as SGDLS and CDR2 as YYNGEE. There are 14 residues in the CDR3. Trimming shortened V by 4 bases and J by 0 bases, and 10 bases separated the two germline ends. Based on the CDR3 plus reference TRBV9 and TRBJ1-1, the full variable domain is DSGVTQTPKHLITATGQRVTLRCSPRSGDLSVYWYQQSLDQGLQFLIQYYNGEERAKGNILERFSAQQFPDLHSELNLSSLELGDSALYFCASSPDIMNTEAFFGQGTRLTVV.

The V gene is TRBV11-3, the J gene TRBJ2-1; 10 bases are a match to TRBD2. Germline V gene sequence: CDR1 SGHNT, CDR2 YENEEA. After removal of 1 base from V and 7 bases from J, the junction contained 7 bases not matched to a gene. The CDR3 spans 16 residues. CDR3 sequence reads: CASSLGSGGPWNEQFF. The CDR3 DNA reads as TGTGCCAGCAGCTTAGGTAGCGGGGGGCCGTGGAATGAGCAGTTCTTC.

The table lists this clone with a few counts. V and J are TRBV6-6 and TRBJ2-6; a weak D match, TRBD1 (6 bases). The CDR3 loop spans 15 amino acids. V lost 6 bases, J lost 4 bases, and 13 bases lay in between. Per the germline V gene, CDR1 is MNHNY and CDR2 is SVGAGI (reference sequence). The CDR3 spells CASSTQGSGANVLTF. The CDR3 nucleotides read TGTGCCAGCAGCACACAGGGATCCGGGGCCAACGTCCTGACTTTC.

This clone was counted between two and nine times. V is TRBV7-2 and J is TRBJ2-2, with a possible D match to TRBD2 (7 bases). The CDR3 covers 15 residues. V was trimmed by 5 bases and J by 5 bases, leaving 15 bases between them. The germline gives CDR1 SGHTA, CDR2 FQGNSA. The CDR3 coding sequence is TGTGCCAGCAGCCCGAGGGGGGGTCGGACCGGGGAGCTGTTTTTT. Amino acids: CASSPRGGRTGELFF. Filled out from reference TRBV7-2 and TRBJ2-2, the complete variable domain reads GAGVSQSPSNKVTEKGKDVELRCDPISGHTALYWYRQSLGQGLEFLIYFQGNSAPDKSGLPSDRFSAERTGGSVSTLTIQRTQQEDSAVYLCASSPRGGRTGELFFGEGSRLTVL.

The chain has TRBV7-9 and TRBJ1-2; tentatively, D is TRBD1 (5 bases). This CDR3 has 12 amino acids. V was shortened by 1 base and J by 7 bases, with 7 bases between the two germline ends. Germline lookup yields CDR1 SEHNR and CDR2 FQNEAQ (reference sequence). The CDR3 nucleotides read TGTGCCAGCAGCTTAGGCCAGGGTGGCTACACCTTC. It codes for CASSLGQGGYTF.

The chain has TRBV11-2 and TRBJ1-1, with 8 bases fitting TRBD1. Germline trimming cut 2 bases from V and 4 bases from J; bases unmatched to any gene: 3. Germline-derived CDR1 and CDR2 are SGHAT and FQNNGV. The CDR3 is made up of 14 amino acids. This CDR3 is CASSLSDRGTEAFF. For the CDR3, the DNA is TGTGCCAGCAGCTTATCCGACAGGGGCACTGAAGCTTTCTTT.

J is TRBJ1-6 and V is TRBV4-3; a weak D match, TRBD1 (5 bases). Germline V gene lookup returns CDR1 LGHNA and CDR2 YSLEER. The CDR3 is made up of 14 amino acids. Trimming pared 8 bases from V and 7 bases from J, leaving 15 bases between. CDR3 in amino acids: CASRRAPQNSPLHF. For the CDR3, the DNA is TGCGCCAGCCGCAGGGCTCCCCAAAATTCACCCCTCCACTTT.

This clone was picked up a small number of times. The chain has TRBV27 and TRBJ2-7; a weak D match, TRBD2 (5 bases). Germline CDR1 is MNHEY and CDR2 is SMNVEV (reference sequence). CDR3 size: 14 residues. Trimming left V 6 bases short and J 2 bases short, with 14 bases between. The CDR3, as DNA: TGTGCCAGCAGAGACCCCCGGGGTCCCTACGAGCAGTACTTC. Protein sequence: CASRDPRGPYEQYF.

CDR3 DNA: TGTGCCAGCAGCTTAAGTGGATCGGGGAACACTGAAGCTTTCTTT. Protein product: CASSLSGSGNTEAFF. The chain is built from TRBV7-9 and TRBJ1-1; D is ambiguous. Germline V CDR1 and CDR2: SEHNR, FQNEAQ (reference sequence). The V end was cut by 2 bases, the J end by 1 base, with 11 bases between. This CDR3 has 15 residues.

The rearrangement links TRBV5-1 to TRBJ2-6; TRBD1 matches at 7 bases. After removal of 2 bases from V and 0 bases from J, the junction contained 2 bases not matched to a gene. Germline V gene lookup returns CDR1 SGHRS and CDR2 YFSETQ. This CDR3 spans 16 amino acids. The CDR3 DNA sequence: TGCGCCAGCAGCTTCCAGGGGGTCTCTGGGGCCAACGTCCTGACTTTC. It is translated as CASSFQGVSGANVLTF.

This clone showed up just once. V gene TRBV5-1 combines with J gene TRBJ2-1; maybe TRBD2 (6 bases). CDR1 SGHRS and CDR2 YFSETQ come from the germline V gene. V dropped 4 bases and J dropped 5 bases, with 16 bases sitting between them. This CDR3 comprises 15 residues. The CDR3 DNA reads as TGCGCCAGCAGCCTATGGGGGGAGTACCACAATGAGCAGTTCTTC. Protein product: CASSLWGEYHNEQFF.